Below, 18 T cell receptor beta chains from the same sample are listed, as sequenced in a study of OX40 agonist ivuxolimab in advanced cancers. TCRdb's table, derived via immunoSEQ multiplex PCR, lists solely in-frame clones and lacks some. The sample carries some 90,000 clones, about 89% recorded once. Here the sequenced sample was CD4+ or CD8+ T cells sorted from blood, taken in a trial of the OX40 agonist ivuxolimab. All receptors derive from an adult with an advanced solid tumor such as melanoma, head and neck, liver or kidney cancer.

The CDR3 DNA sequence: TGTGCCAGCAGCGTAGGGGTGGCGACGTACAATGAGCAGTTCTTC. It translates to CASSVGVATYNEQFF. The gene calls are TRBV9 and TRBJ2-1; the D is unclear. The germline V gene encodes CDR1 SGDLS and CDR2 YYNGEE. The CDR3 has 15 residues. Trimming took off 0 bases at V and 4 bases at J, with 11 bases between the two ends. Combining the CDR3 with reference TRBV9 and TRBJ2-1 gives the whole variable domain DSGVTQTPKHLITATGQRVTLRCSPRSGDLSVYWYQQSLDQGLQFLIQYYNGEERAKGNILERFSAQQFPDLHSELNLSSLELGDSALYFCASSVGVATYNEQFFGPGTRLTVL.

The chain employs TRBV7-2 and TRBJ2-2; D gene uncertain. This CDR3 region has 14 residues. Germline V lookup: CDR1 SGHTA, CDR2 FQGNSA. With 1 base removed from V and 1 base from J, the gap between germline ends came to 4 bases. The CDR3 nucleotides are TGTGCCAGCAGCTTAGACTGGAACACCGGGGAGCTGTTTTTT. Translating it yields CASSLDWNTGELFF.

V gene TRBV7-2 combines with J gene TRBJ2-2; 8 bases map to TRBD2. The germline V gene has CDR1 SGHTA and CDR2 FQGNSA. V dropped 1 base and J dropped 5; count of bases not matched to a gene: 9. The CDR3 totals 17 residues. CDR3: CASSLVGSGSMTGELFF. The CDR3 region has the DNA TGTGCCAGCAGCTTAGTGGGCAGCGGGAGTATGACCGGGGAGCTGTTTTTT.

The chain combines TRBV5-1 with TRBJ1-1; 8 positions match TRBD1. The V gene's germline CDR1 is SGHRS and CDR2 YFSETQ. V shed 4 bases and J 1 base; nucleotides not matched to a gene: 9. The CDR3 extends over 16 amino acids. CDR3 sequence: CASSPWTGRGNTEAFF. CDR3 DNA: TGCGCCAGCAGCCCTTGGACAGGGCGGGGGAACACTGAAGCTTTCTTT. The full variable domain, rest sourced from reference TRBV5-1 and TRBJ1-1, is KAGVTQTPRYLIKTRGQQVTLSCSPISGHRSVSWYQQTPGQGLQFLFEYFSETQRNKGNFPGRFSGRQFSNSRSEMNVSTLELGDSALYLCASSPWTGRGNTEAFFGQGTRLTVV.

This chain uses TRBV5-1 with TRBJ2-2, with D perhaps TRBD2 (6 bases). V lost 0 bases to trimming and J lost 1 base, with 13 bases between them. Germline-derived CDR1 and CDR2 are SGHRS and YFSETQ. This CDR3 is 17 amino acids long. The DNA for the CDR3 is TGCGCCAGCAGCTTGGAACCTTCCGGGGGGAACACCGGGGAGCTGTTTTTT. It codes for CASSLEPSGGNTGELFF.

The chain has TRBV7-8 and TRBJ1-1; 9 bases match TRBD1. Germline CDR1 is SGHVS and CDR2 is FQNEAQ. This CDR3 has 15 residues. After removal of 8 bases from V and 2 bases from J, the junction contained 9 bases not matched to a gene. CDR3 nucleotide sequence: TGTGCCAGCCACTCGCGGGACAGGGTAAACACTGAAGCTTTCTTT. It codes for CASHSRDRVNTEAFF.

This clone occurred once. The V call is TRBV10-2, the J call TRBJ2-3; D call uncertain. The CDR3 extends over 12 amino acids. Trimming cost V 6 bases and J 5 bases, with 9 bases left between them. Per germline, CDR1 WSHSY and CDR2 SAAADI. The CDR3 bases are TGCGCCAGCAGAACCGTGGGAGATACGCAGTATTTT. Residues: CASRTVGDTQYF.

This chain connects TRBV5-1 to TRBJ2-5, with no clear D. CDR1 SGHRS and CDR2 YFSETQ come from the germline V gene. V gave up 4 bases and J gave up 3 bases, with 7 bases separating them. This CDR3 has 12 amino acids. CDR3 sequence reads: CASSQPKETQYF. The CDR3 nucleotides read TGCGCCAGCAGCCAACCAAAAGAGACCCAGTACTTC. Based on the CDR3 plus reference TRBV5-1 and TRBJ2-5, the full variable domain is KAGVTQTPRYLIKTRGQQVTLSCSPISGHRSVSWYQQTPGQGLQFLFEYFSETQRNKGNFPGRFSGRQFSNSRSEMNVSTLELGDSALYLCASSQPKETQYFGPGTRLLVL.

The V and J genes are TRBV27 and TRBJ1-1; D is uncertain. CDR3 size: 13 residues. Trimming shortened V by 8 bases and J by 5 bases, and 15 bases separated the two germline ends. Germline CDR1 is MNHEY and CDR2 is SMNVEV (reference sequence). The CDR3 is CASGRRGVTEAFF. Here the CDR3 DNA reads TGTGCCAGCGGGCGCCGAGGTGTTACTGAAGCTTTCTTT.

V is TRBV19 and J is TRBJ2-1, with D uncertain. The germline V gene has CDR1 LNHDA and CDR2 SQIVND (reference sequence). The CDR3 is made up of 14 amino acids. V lost 7 bases and J 0 bases, leaving 10 bases between the germline ends. Here the CDR3 DNA reads TGTGCCAGTAATCCGTTTAGCTCCTACAATGAGCAGTTCTTC. Translation: CASNPFSSYNEQFF. Supplemented by reference TRBV19 and TRBJ2-1, the full variable domain reads DGGITQSPKYLFRKEGQNVTLSCEQNLNHDAMYWYRQDPGQGLRLIYYSQIVNDFQKGDIAEGYSVSREKKESFPLTVTSAQKNPTAFYLCASNPFSSYNEQFFGPGTRLTVL.

The table lists this clone with a few counts. The chain couples TRBV13 to TRBJ2-7; perhaps TRBD2 as D (5 bases). The CDR3 totals 13 residues. CDR1 and CDR2 (germline): PRHDT, FYEKMQ (reference sequence). Trimming cost V 2 bases and J 4 bases, with 9 bases left between them. For the CDR3, the DNA is TGTGCCAGCAGCTTACTTGGGAGATACGAGCAGTACTTC. Its translation is CASSLLGRYEQYF.

V and J are TRBV7-2 and TRBJ1-1; D perhaps matches TRBD1 (5 bases). The V and J ends lost 1 base and 1 base respectively, with 10 bases between them. The CDR3 runs 15 residues. Germline V gene sequence: CDR1 SGHTA, CDR2 FQGNSA. The CDR3, as DNA: TGTGCCAGCAGCTTAGTTTGGCAGGGGAACACTGAAGCTTTCTTT. This sequence encodes CASSLVWQGNTEAFF. The variable domain in full, completed from reference TRBV7-2 and TRBJ1-1, reads GAGVSQSPSNKVTEKGKDVELRCDPISGHTALYWYRQSLGQGLEFLIYFQGNSAPDKSGLPSDRFSAERTGGSVSTLTIQRTQQEDSAVYLCASSLVWQGNTEAFFGQGTRLTVV.

This clone appeared a single time. The rearrangement links TRBV19 to TRBJ2-7; 8 positions match TRBD1. V lost 8 bases to trimming and J lost 3 bases; unmatched junction nucleotides: 9. The CDR3 spans 14 residues. The V gene's germline CDR1 is LNHDA and CDR2 SQIVND (reference sequence). CDR3 in DNA: TGTGCCAGTCAAAGGACAGGGTCGGGCTACGAGCAGTACTTC. Protein product: CASQRTGSGYEQYF.

This rearrangement joins TRBV28 to TRBJ2-3; TRBD1 matches at 9 bases. Trimming at V came to 5 bases and at J to 7 bases, leaving 7 bases not matched to a gene. Per the germline V gene, CDR1 is MDHEN and CDR2 is SYDVKM. The CDR3 is 14 amino acids. The CDR3 nucleotides read TGTGCCAGCAGTGCCCCGGGACAGGGATATACGCAGTATTTT. Translating gives CASSAPGQGYTQYF. The whole variable domain, remainder taken from reference TRBV28 and TRBJ2-3, is DVKVTQSSRYLVKRTGEKVFLECVQDMDHENMFWYRQDPGLGLRLIYFSYDVKMKEKGDIPEGYSVSREKKERFSLILESASTNQTSMYLCASSAPGQGYTQYFGPGTRLTVL.

The gene calls are TRBV2 and TRBJ1-1, with a weak D call TRBD1 (5 bases). This CDR3 is 11 amino acids long. Trimming took off 1 base at V and 10 bases at J, with 7 bases between the two ends. Looked up from germline, CDR1 is SNHLY and CDR2 is FYNNEI. The CDR3 spells CASSEDGGAFF. In DNA form, the CDR3 reads TGTGCCAGCAGTGAAGACGGGGGAGCTTTCTTT.

This chain connects TRBV5-1 to TRBJ1-3, with D uncertain. This CDR3 is 15 amino acids long. Trimming cost V 6 bases and J 0 bases, with 13 bases left between them. The germline V gene encodes CDR1 SGHRS and CDR2 YFSETQ. The CDR3 DNA sequence: TGCGCCAGCATGGACGGACTGAGCTCTGGAAACACCATATATTTT. Protein: CASMDGLSSGNTIYF.

The chain combines TRBV19 with TRBJ2-4, with TRBD2 matching over 9 bases. Germline V gene sequence: CDR1 LNHDA, CDR2 SQIVND (reference sequence). The CDR3 is made up of 18 amino acids. The ends lost 1 base at V and 3 bases at J; junction bases unmatched: 10. CDR3 residues: CASSIVELAGSNKNIQYF. The CDR3 nucleotides are TGTGCCAGTAGTATAGTAGAGCTAGCGGGAAGTAACAAAAACATTCAGTACTTC.

V and J are TRBV10-2 and TRBJ2-7; TRBD2 matches 13 bases. The V segment lost 5 bases and the J segment 3 bases; nucleotides outside the gene matches: 4. CDR3 length equals 15 residues. The germline gives CDR1 WSHSY, CDR2 SAAADI. The CDR3 sequence: CASSKGTSGVYEQYF. The CDR3 bases are TGCGCCAGCAGTAAAGGGACTAGCGGGGTCTACGAGCAGTACTTC.